The clone carrying this T cell receptor beta chain was seen a few times. Its matching antigen is unknown. This may stem from a read error, because a much larger clone lies one nucleotide away. The source of the sample is a study of beta chain features in type 1 diabetes. Study results and caveats: Shorter TCRB CDR3s, moderately but significantly so, were found in Type 1 diabetes patients in all four CD4+ subsets.

CDR3 length equals 11 residues. The germline V gene encodes CDR1 SGHTS and CDR2 YDEGEE. V was cut by 2 bases and J by 0 bases, with 0 bases left in between. The whole isolated RNA underwent reverse transcription, so sequencing captured expressed TCRB transcripts. The method was immunoSEQ multiplex PCR; TCRdb's version includes in-frame clones alone and lacks a portion of them. The data show about 900,000 clones, with roughly 15% seen just once and about 0.02% held by the top ten. The rearrangement joins TRBV5-8 to TRBJ2-7; D unresolved. The sequenced material came from naive CD4+ T cells from blood. The TCR sequence derives from a woman under 30 in good health. The CDR3 reads CASSFSYEQYF. The CDR3 coding sequence is TGTGCCAGCAGCTTCTCCTACGAGCAGTACTTC.